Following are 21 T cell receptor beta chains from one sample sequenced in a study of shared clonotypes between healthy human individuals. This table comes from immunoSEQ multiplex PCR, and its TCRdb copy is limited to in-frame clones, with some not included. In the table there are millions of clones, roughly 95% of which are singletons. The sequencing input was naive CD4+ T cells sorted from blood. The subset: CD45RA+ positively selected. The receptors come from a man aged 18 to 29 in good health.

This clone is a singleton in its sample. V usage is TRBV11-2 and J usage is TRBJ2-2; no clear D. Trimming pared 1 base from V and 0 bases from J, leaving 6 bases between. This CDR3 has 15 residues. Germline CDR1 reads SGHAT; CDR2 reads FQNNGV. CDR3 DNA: TGTGCCAGCAGCTTAGCGGCCACGAACACCGGGGAGCTGTTTTTT. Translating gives CASSLAATNTGELFF.

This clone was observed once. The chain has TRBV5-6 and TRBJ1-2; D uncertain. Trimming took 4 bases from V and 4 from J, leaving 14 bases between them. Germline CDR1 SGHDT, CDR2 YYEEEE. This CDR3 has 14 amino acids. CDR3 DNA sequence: TGTGCCAGCAGCGTAGATAGGCAGATCTATGGCTACACCTTC. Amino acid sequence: CASSVDRQIYGYTF.

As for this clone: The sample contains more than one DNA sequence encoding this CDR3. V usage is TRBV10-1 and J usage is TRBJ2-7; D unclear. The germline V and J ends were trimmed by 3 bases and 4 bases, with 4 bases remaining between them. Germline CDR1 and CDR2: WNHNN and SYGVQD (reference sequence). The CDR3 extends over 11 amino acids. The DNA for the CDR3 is TGCGCCAGCAGTGAAGGTTACGAGCAGTACTTC. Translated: CASSEGYEQYF.

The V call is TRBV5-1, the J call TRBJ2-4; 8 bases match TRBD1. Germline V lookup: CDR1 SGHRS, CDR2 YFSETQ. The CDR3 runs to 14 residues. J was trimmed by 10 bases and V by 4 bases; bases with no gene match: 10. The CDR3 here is CASSLGTGSKIQYF. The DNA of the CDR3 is TGCGCCAGCAGCCTGGGGACAGGCTCCAAGATTCAGTACTTC.

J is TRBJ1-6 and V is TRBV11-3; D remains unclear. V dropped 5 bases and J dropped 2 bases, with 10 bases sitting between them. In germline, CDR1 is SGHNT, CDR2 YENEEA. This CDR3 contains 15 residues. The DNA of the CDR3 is TGTGCCAGCAGCCCCCCTCCCGCCTATAATTCACCCCTCCACTTT. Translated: CASSPPPAYNSPLHF.

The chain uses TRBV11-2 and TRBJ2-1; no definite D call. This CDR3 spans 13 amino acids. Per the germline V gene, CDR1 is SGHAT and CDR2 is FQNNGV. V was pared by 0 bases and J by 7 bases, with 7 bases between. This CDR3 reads CASSLDLGNEQFF. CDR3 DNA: TGTGCCAGCAGCTTAGACTTGGGTAATGAGCAGTTCTTC.

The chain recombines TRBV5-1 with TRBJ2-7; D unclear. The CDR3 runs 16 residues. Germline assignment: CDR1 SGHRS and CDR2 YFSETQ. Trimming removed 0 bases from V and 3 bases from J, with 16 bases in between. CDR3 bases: TGCGCCAGCAGCTTGGGCTACACCACCGGGCACTACGAGCAGTACTTC. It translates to CASSLGYTTGHYEQYF.

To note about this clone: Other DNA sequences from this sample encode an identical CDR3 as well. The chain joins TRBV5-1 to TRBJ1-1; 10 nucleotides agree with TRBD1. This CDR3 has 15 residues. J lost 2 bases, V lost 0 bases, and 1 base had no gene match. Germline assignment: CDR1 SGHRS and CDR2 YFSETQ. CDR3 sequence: CASSLGQGANTEAFF. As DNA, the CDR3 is TGCGCCAGCAGCTTGGGACAGGGGGCCAACACTGAAGCTTTCTTT.

CDR3 bases: TGCGCCAGCAGCTTGGACACCGGGACAGCAGGGTATAGAACTAATGAAAAACTGTTTTTT. Translation gives CASSLDTGTAGYRTNEKLFF. The J gene is TRBJ1-4, the V gene TRBV5-1; TRBD1 aligns across 7 bases. The CDR3 has 20 amino acids. After removal of 0 bases from V and 1 base from J, the junction contained 15 bases not matched to a gene. The V gene's germline CDR1 is SGHRS and CDR2 YFSETQ.

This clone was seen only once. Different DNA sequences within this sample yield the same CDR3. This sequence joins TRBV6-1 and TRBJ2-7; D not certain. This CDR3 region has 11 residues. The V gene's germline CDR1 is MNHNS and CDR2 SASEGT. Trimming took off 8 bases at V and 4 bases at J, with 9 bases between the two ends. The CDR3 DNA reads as TGTGCCAGCGTTCGAAATTACGAGCAGTACTTC. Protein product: CASVRNYEQYF.

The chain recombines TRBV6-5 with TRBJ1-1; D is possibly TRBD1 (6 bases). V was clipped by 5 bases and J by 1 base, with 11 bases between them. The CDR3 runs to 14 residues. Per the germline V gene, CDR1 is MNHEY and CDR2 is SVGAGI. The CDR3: CASSPGARNTEAFF. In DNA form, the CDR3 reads TGTGCCAGCAGTCCGGGGGCCCGGAACACTGAAGCTTTCTTT.

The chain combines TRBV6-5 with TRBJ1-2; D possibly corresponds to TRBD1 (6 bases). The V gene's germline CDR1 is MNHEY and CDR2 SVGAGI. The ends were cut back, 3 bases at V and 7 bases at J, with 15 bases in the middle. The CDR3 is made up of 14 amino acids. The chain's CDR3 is CASSYGGQVGGYTF. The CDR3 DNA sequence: TGTGCCAGCAGTTATGGGGGGCAAGTAGGTGGCTACACCTTC.

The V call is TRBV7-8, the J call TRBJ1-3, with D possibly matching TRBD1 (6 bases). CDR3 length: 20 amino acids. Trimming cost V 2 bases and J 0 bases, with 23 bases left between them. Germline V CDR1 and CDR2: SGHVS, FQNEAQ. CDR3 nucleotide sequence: TGTGCCAGCAGCTTAACGGGGGCCGGGGAAGCAGGACGCTCTGGAAACACCATATATTTT. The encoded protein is CASSLTGAGEAGRSGNTIYF.

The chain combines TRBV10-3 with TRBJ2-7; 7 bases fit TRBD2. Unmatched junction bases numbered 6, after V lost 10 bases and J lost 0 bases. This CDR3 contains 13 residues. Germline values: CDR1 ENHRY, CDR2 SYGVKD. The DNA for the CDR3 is TGTGCCACATGGGAGGGAGGCTCCTACGAGCAGTACTTC. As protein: CATWEGGSYEQYF.

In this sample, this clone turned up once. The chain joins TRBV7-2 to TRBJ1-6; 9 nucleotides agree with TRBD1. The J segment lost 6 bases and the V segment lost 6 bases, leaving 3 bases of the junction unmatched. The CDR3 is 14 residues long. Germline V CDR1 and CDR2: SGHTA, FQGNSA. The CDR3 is CASRGTGPNSPLHF. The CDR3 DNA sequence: TGTGCCAGCAGAGGGACAGGGCCTAATTCACCCCTCCACTTT.

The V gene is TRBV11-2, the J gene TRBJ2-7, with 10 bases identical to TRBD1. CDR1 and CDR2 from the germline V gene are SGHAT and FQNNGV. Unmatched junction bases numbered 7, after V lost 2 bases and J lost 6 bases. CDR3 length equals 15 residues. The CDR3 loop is CASSLSGQGWIEQYF. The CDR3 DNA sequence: TGTGCCAGCAGCTTATCGGGACAGGGGTGGATCGAGCAGTACTTC.

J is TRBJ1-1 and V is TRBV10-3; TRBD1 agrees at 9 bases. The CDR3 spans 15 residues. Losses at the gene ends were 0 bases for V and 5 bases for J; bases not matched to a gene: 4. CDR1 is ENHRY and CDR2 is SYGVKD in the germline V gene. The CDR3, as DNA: TGTGCCATCAGTGAGTCAACAGGGGGCGCGACTGAAGCTTTCTTT. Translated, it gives CAISESTGGATEAFF.

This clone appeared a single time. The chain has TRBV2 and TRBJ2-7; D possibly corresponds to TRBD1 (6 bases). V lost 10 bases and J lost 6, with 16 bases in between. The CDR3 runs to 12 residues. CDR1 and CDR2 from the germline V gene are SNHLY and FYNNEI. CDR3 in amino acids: CATTNQGSEQYF. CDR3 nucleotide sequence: TGTGCCACCACAAACCAGGGGTCCGAGCAGTACTTC. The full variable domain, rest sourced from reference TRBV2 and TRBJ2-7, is EPEVTQTPSHQVTQMGQEVILRCVPISNHLYFYWYRQILGQKVEFLVSFYNNEISEKSEIFDDQFSVERPDGSNFTLKIRSTKLEDSAMYFCATTNQGSEQYFGPGTRLTVT.

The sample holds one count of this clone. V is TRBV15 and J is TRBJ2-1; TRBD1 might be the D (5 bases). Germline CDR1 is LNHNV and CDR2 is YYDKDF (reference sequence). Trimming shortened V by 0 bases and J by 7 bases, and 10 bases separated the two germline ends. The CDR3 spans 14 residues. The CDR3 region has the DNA TGTGCCACCAGCAGAGACATCCAGGGTAATGAGCAGTTCTTC. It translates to CATSRDIQGNEQFF.

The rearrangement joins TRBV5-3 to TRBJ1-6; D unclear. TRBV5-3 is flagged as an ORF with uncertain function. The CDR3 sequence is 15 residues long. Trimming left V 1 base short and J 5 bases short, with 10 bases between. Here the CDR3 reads CARSLMALDNSPLHF. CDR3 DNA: TGTGCCAGAAGCTTGATGGCTCTAGATAATTCACCCCTCCACTTT.

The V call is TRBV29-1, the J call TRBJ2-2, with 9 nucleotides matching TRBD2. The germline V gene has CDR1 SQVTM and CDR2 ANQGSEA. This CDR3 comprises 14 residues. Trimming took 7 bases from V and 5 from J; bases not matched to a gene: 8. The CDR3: CSAGSAGGTGELFF. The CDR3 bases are TGCAGCGCCGGGTCAGCGGGAGGAACCGGGGAGCTGTTTTTT.